Sequencing of this T cell receptor beta chain was carried out in a study of T cells in Graves' hyperthyroidism and ophthalmopathy. The study, taken as a whole, reports: Most thyroid clonotypes expanded above 0.001 were also detected in blood. Ophthalmopathy was identified by the model a median 6.5 months ahead of onset.

Clinical symptoms, serum thyroxine and TRAb, thyroid ultrasound and orbital computed tomography together formed the diagnostic basis. This clonotype was counted many times. The antigen remains unidentified. TCR beta CDR3 regions were amplified from RNA transcripts. The HTBI primer set drove a first-round RT-PCR of the TCR CDR3. TCRdb reprocessed the multiplex PCR reads via MiXCR and lists one record per CDR3 protein. Here the sample spans over 700,000 distinct CDR3 sequences, approximately 36% being singletons. The TCR was taken from a woman between 35 and 50 years old with Graves' hyperthyroidism. Specimen: blood.

CDR3 in amino acids: CASSFGRDQPQHF. For the CDR3, the DNA is TGTGCCAGCAGCTTCGGGAGAGATCAGCCCCAGCATTTT. This rearrangement joins TRBV7-2 to TRBJ1-5; no firm D call. CDR1 SGHTA and CDR2 FQGNSA come from the germline V gene. The germline V and J ends were trimmed by 3 bases and 5 bases, with 8 bases remaining between them. CDR3 length: 13 amino acids.